Listed below are T cell receptor beta chains from one sample, sequenced in a study of monozygotic twins with inflammatory bowel disease. Using the 5' RACE reads, TCRdb records one entry per CDR3 protein without DNA. The sample data list over 200,000 distinct CDR3 sequences. Sequenced sample: blood. The receptors stem from a human donor with ulcerative colitis or Crohn's disease, or a healthy co-twin of an affected twin (not recorded which). CDR3s include the opening cysteine and the closing phenylalanine or tryptophan. Fields, in order: CDR3 protein, J gene, V gene.

cdr3_aa: CSAPTRYIDTSRAFF
j_call: TRBJ1-1
v_call: TRBV20-1

cdr3_aa: CASSLAPRISPLHF
j_call: TRBJ1-6
v_call: TRBV11-1

cdr3_aa: CASSAGQKAGELFF
j_call: TRBJ2-2
v_call: TRBV5-1

cdr3_aa: CAIGPTSYNSPLHF
j_call: TRBJ1-6
v_call: TRBV10-3

cdr3_aa: CASRLQGTKADTQYF
j_call: TRBJ2-3
v_call: TRBV2

cdr3_aa: CASSLDDRSPEAFF
j_call: TRBJ1-1
v_call: TRBV11-2

cdr3_aa: CASSFRLSPEAFF
j_call: TRBJ1-1
v_call: TRBV7-9

cdr3_aa: CASSSSGAIYGYTF
j_call: TRBJ1-2
v_call: TRBV12-3/TRBV12-4

cdr3_aa: CASSQVPFRGPSEAFF
j_call: TRBJ1-1
v_call: TRBV4-1

cdr3_aa: CASTGRENSPLHF
j_call: TRBJ1-6
v_call: TRBV6-7

cdr3_aa: CASSTPDRVNTEAFF
j_call: TRBJ1-1
v_call: TRBV5-1

cdr3_aa: CASSYFPLPGYF
j_call: TRBJ2-7
v_call: TRBV6-6

cdr3_aa: CATSRDHGFYTF
j_call: TRBJ1-2
v_call: TRBV15

cdr3_aa: CATNIGGFDGNTIYF
j_call: TRBJ1-3
v_call: TRBV2

cdr3_aa: CASSFGGTAKETQYF
j_call: TRBJ2-5
v_call: TRBV7-6

cdr3_aa: CASRSQENQPQHF
j_call: TRBJ1-5
v_call: TRBV6-1

cdr3_aa: CASSLGLGDNQPQHF
j_call: TRBJ1-5
v_call: TRBV12-3/TRBV12-4

cdr3_aa: CASSLMPEGANVLTF
j_call: TRBJ2-6
v_call: TRBV5-1

cdr3_aa: CASSQDIGEQFF
j_call: TRBJ2-1
v_call: TRBV4-1

cdr3_aa: CASSLAGLAGGREQFF
j_call: TRBJ2-1
v_call: TRBV5-1

cdr3_aa: CASSVGGYVSNEQFF
j_call: TRBJ2-1
v_call: TRBV9

cdr3_aa: CASSQYGTDTQYF
j_call: TRBJ2-3
v_call: TRBV3-1

cdr3_aa: CASSLVGQGQQPQHF
j_call: TRBJ1-5
v_call: TRBV12-3/TRBV12-4

cdr3_aa: CASSLDRGNEQFF
j_call: TRBJ2-1
v_call: TRBV11-2

cdr3_aa: CASSTGQVMNTEAFF
j_call: TRBJ1-1
v_call: TRBV5-1

cdr3_aa: CSARDPGGARDTQYF
j_call: TRBJ2-3
v_call: TRBV20-1

cdr3_aa: CASSSNPGTGAAYGYTF
j_call: TRBJ1-2
v_call: TRBV28

cdr3_aa: CASSQEGATYEQYF
j_call: TRBJ2-7
v_call: TRBV3-1

cdr3_aa: CASSVRGLFTGELFF
j_call: TRBJ2-2
v_call: TRBV2

cdr3_aa: CASSYQQTTLYGYTF
j_call: TRBJ1-2
v_call: TRBV6-5

cdr3_aa: CASIYEIWQGGTEAFF
j_call: TRBJ1-1
v_call: TRBV6-1

cdr3_aa: CASSSDSSSTDTQYF
j_call: TRBJ2-3
v_call: TRBV7-9

cdr3_aa: CASSPLQGGRSSTDTQYF
j_call: TRBJ2-3
v_call: TRBV11-2

cdr3_aa: CASSSQTGLETQYF
j_call: TRBJ2-5
v_call: TRBV12-3/TRBV12-4

cdr3_aa: CASSLDPGRVNTEAFF
j_call: TRBJ1-1
v_call: TRBV5-1

cdr3_aa: CTARDNRRGTDTQYF
j_call: TRBJ2-3
v_call: TRBV20-1

cdr3_aa: CASSQRGDRGTQYF
j_call: TRBJ2-5
v_call: TRBV7-2

cdr3_aa: CASSLAWQETQYF
j_call: TRBJ2-5
v_call: TRBV7-9

cdr3_aa: CASSFRGQEAADTQYF
j_call: TRBJ2-3
v_call: TRBV5-6